The clone carrying this T cell receptor (beta chain) was recorded a few times. The V end lost 8 bases, the J end lost 4 bases, and 11 bases lay between the germline ends. This CDR3 has 12 residues. Germline V gene data show CDR1 as SEHNR and CDR2 as FQNEAQ (reference sequence). Libraries were prepared by immunoSEQ multiplex PCR; TCRdb keeps only in-frame clonotypes and omits some of them. The table lists some 340,000 clones, about 86% of them singletons. This record belongs to a study of Ad26.COV2.S vaccination and SARS-CoV-2 variants. Documented treatment: about 20 received Ad26.COV2.S at low or high dose, single or two shots; several received placebo; per-sample allocation not given. On day 63 after the first injection, vaccine and placebo recipients gave samples.

This TCR was sampled from a person between 18 and 59 years old who received the Ad26.COV2.S COVID-19 vaccine or a placebo. This chain uses TRBV7-9 with TRBJ1-1, with D maybe TRBD1 (5 bases). This specimen was peripheral blood, taken in a trial of Ad26.COV2.S vaccine versus placebo. DNA of the CDR3: TGTGCCAGCGGTTTTCAGGGCACTGAAGCTTTCTTT. Its translation is CASGFQGTEAFF.